The T cell receptor (beta chain) under discussion was sequenced for a study of T-cell reconstitution after alpha-beta-depleted transplantation in children. The TCRbeta library incorporated unique molecular identifiers. TCRdb independently ran MiXCR on the PCR reads; one entry per CDR3 protein. The repertoire holds over 550,000 distinct CDR3 sequences, with roughly a tenth as singletons. The receptor was derived from a human donor who donated a stem cell graft to a child with acute myeloid leukemia. The sequencing used PBMCs from the stem cell graft donor, collected from the stem cell graft.

The CDR3 loop reads CASSLVPTGAHGELFF. CDR3 nucleotides: TGTGCCAGCAGCTTAGTTCCTACCGGGGCCCACGGGGAGCTGTTTTTT. The chain couples TRBV7-2 to TRBJ2-2; D possibly matches TRBD1 or TRBD2 (5 bases each). The CDR3 consists of 16 residues. CDR1 is SGHTA and CDR2 is FQGNSA in the germline V gene. Trimming stripped 1 base from V and 7 bases from J, with 16 bases between.